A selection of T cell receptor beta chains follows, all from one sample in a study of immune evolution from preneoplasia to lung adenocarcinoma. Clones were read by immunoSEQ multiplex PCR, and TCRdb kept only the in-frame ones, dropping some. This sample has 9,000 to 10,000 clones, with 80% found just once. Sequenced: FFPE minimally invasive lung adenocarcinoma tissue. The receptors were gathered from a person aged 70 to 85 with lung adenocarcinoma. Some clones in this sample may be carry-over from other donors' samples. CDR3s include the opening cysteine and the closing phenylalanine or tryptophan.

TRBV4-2,CASSQEPDSSYEQYF
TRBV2,CATKGADSEAFF
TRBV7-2,CASSFKGADEKLFF
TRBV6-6,CASIRAGPSTDTQYF
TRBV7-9,CASSLDLYQETQYF
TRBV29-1,CSVEPGSNTEAFF
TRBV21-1,CASSIKDSSGANVLTF
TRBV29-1,CSVEDRLKTQYF
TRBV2,CASSDSGGRYNNEQFF
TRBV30,CAWNRGLSYEQYF
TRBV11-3,CASSFGRYTEAFF
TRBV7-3,CASSLNSASTDTQYF
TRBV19,CASSLAGASTDTQYF
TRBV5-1,CASSLAPTGGVQPQHF
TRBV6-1,CASTRNYRESTIYF
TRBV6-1,CASSEGGTGGYEQYF
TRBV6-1,CASSALQGGSTEAFF
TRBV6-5,CASSSEYRSSYEQYF
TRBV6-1,CASSVGGRGHFYEQYF
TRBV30,CAWTMGGQGYGYTF
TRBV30,CAWSRDQETQYF
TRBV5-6,CASSLIPNEQFF
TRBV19,CASRTGQEQYF
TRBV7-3,CASSPGQSNTEAFF
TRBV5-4,CASSPGLAGVYEQYF
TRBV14,CASSQRAGTGGGEQFF
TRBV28,CASTGTGDNQPQHF
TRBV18,CASSPPGQANTEAFF
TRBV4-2,CASSQDGSGNSGNTIYF
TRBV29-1,CSVEGQVNTEAFF
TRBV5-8,CASSFRGGGPGYTF
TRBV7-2,CASSAGSSSGYEQYF
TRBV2,CASRGSRDRGLDEQYF
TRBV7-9,CASSSIPGQGTEAFF
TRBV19,CASTNPGGQLNTEAFF
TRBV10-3,CATLDRAYEQYF
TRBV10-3,CAISESQGVGQPQHF
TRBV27,CASSYSEDINSPLHF
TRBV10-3,CAISESGPDRVGEQYF
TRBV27,CASSPDPFEYNEQFF
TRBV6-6,CASKRSASKSEAFF
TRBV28,CASMGAPLNTEAFF
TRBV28,CASSLRGYGYTF
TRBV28,CASSNSYFTEAFF
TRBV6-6,CASSFGGGAQETQYF
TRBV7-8,CASSLEGLNTIYF
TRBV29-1,CSVEREPYEQYF
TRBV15,CATSREFERPVRFYVGDTF